These T cell receptor beta chains were read from a single sample in a study of T cells in Graves' hyperthyroidism and ophthalmopathy. TCRdb re-derived calls from the multiplex PCR reads in MiXCR, one entry per CDR3 protein. The sample yields a few hundred thousand distinct CDR3 sequences, around a sixth seen once. Sequencing was performed on blood. The receptors shown here come from a woman aged 18-35 years with Graves' hyperthyroidism that later progressed to Graves' ophthalmopathy. Both conserved end residues are part of each CDR3.

V gene	J gene	CDR3 protein
TRBV9	TRBJ2-5	CASSVEGRRGETQYF
TRBV27	TRBJ2-7	CASSLSPMLFSYEQYF
TRBV5-1	TRBJ2-7	CASSLGQGSSDEQYF
TRBV7-8	TRBJ2-1	CASSFGSGRVEDEQFF
TRBV24-1	TRBJ2-3	CATAGRERVADTQYF
TRBV28	TRBJ1-1	CASSPLLWDTEAFF
TRBV27	TRBJ2-1	CASSYAGGPFDNEQFF
TRBV6-1	TRBJ2-1	CASRLGANEQFF
TRBV20-1	TRBJ1-5	CSARGPGQGFNQPQHF
TRBV28	TRBJ2-2	CASGGLATNTGELFF
TRBV7-9	TRBJ1-2	CASSSDIGGYTF
TRBV6-1	TRBJ2-5	CASSLVGVLETQYF
TRBV12-3/TRBV12-4	TRBJ2-7	CASSFRLGEQYF